A selection of T cell receptor beta chains follows, all from one sample in a study of spatial heterogeneity in lung cancer. MiXCR was run by TCRdb on the 5' RACE reads, yielding one entry per CDR3 protein. Of roughly 3,000 distinct CDR3 sequences in the sample, 17% were seen once. Material: lung tumor tissue, obtained at surgery. The receptors derive from a male donor with early-stage non-small cell lung cancer. CDR3s include the opening cysteine and the closing phenylalanine or tryptophan. D genes are given only for firm matches. A row's size may be missing; if present it is once, few, many or a size class.

v_gene	abundance	d_gene	j_gene	CDR3nt	CDR3aa
TRBV9	many	TRBD2	TRBJ2-5	TGTGCCAGCAGCGTAGGAAGGAGACTAGCGGGAGAGGGGGAGACCCAGTACTTC	CASSVGRRLAGEGETQYF
TRBV27	few	TRBD1	TRBJ2-7	TGTGCCAGCAGTCTTACCGGACAGGGATCCTACGAGCAGTACTTC	CASSLTGQGSYEQYF
TRBV4-1	-	-	TRBJ2-3	TGCGCCAGCAGCCAAGTCGGTTCCCGAGTACGGTATTTT	CASSQVGSRVRYF
TRBV27	-	-	TRBJ2-7	TGTGCCAGCAGGGGGTCCTACGAGCAGTACTTC	CASRGSYEQYF
TRBV20-1	large	TRBD1	TRBJ2-5	TGCAGTGCGCACCGAGGGACAGATTACCAAGAGACCCAGTACTTC	CSAHRGTDYQETQYF
TRBV5-6	-	-	TRBJ2-7	TGTGCCAGCAGCTTGGTTCCCTTACAGTACGAGCAGTACTTC	CASSLVPLQYEQYF
TRBV5-1	medium-sized	-	TRBJ2-5	TGCGCCAGCAGCTGGGACATCGGGGAGACCCAGTACTTC	CASSWDIGETQYF
TRBV20-1	medium-sized	TRBD1	TRBJ2-3	TGCAGTTACCGACCGGGACAGGGTTCAGATACGCAGTATTTT	CSYRPGQGSDTQYF
TRBV27	few	-	TRBJ1-1	TGTGCCACCCAGCGGGGCGGTGAAGCTTTCTTT	CATQRGGEAFF
TRBV27	-	-	TRBJ2-3	TGTGCCAGCAGTTTATCTCCACTCACAGATACGCAGTATTTT	CASSLSPLTDTQYF
TRBV7-6	-	-	TRBJ2-3	TGTGCCAGCAGCCTTTTTCCATGGGATACGCAGTATTTT	CASSLFPWDTQYF
TRBV27	-	-	TRBJ1-1	TGTGCCAGCCGAGGGACCACTGAAGCTTTCTTT	CASRGTTEAFF
TRBV20-1	large	TRBD2	TRBJ2-1	TGCAGTGCCCCTAAGCCTAGCGGGGGCAGGGATGAGCAGTTCTTC	CSAPKPSGGRDEQFF
TRBV2	-	-	TRBJ2-1	TGTGCCAGCAGTCTAGATGGGACCCTAGAGCAGTTCTTC	CASSLDGTLEQFF
TRBV6-1	-	TRBD1	TRBJ2-5	TGTGCCAGCAGTGGACAGGGCCAAGAGACCCAGTACTTC	CASSGQGQETQYF
TRBV7-2	medium-sized	-	TRBJ2-5	TGTGCCAGCAGCTTAGGGGGCGCGACGGAGACCCAGTACTTC	CASSLGGATETQYF
TRBV5-1	-	-	TRBJ2-7	TGCGCCAGCAGCTTCCTGGGGGCGGGCGAGCAGTACTTC	CASSFLGAGEQYF
TRBV20-1	-	TRBD1	TRBJ1-2	TGCAGTGCTCCACCGGGACAGGGACTTATAAACTATGGCTACACCTTC	CSAPPGQGLINYGYTF
TRBV4-1	-	-	TRBJ2-3	TGCGCCAGCAGCCAAGACGGGATAGGGGGGCGAGATACGCAGTATTTT	CASSQDGIGGRDTQYF
TRBV5-1	-	-	TRBJ2-7	TGCGCCAGCAGCGGTGACAGCCTCTACGAGCAGTACTTC	CASSGDSLYEQYF
TRBV6-6	medium-sized	-	TRBJ2-7	TGTGCCAGCAGCCCTAGGGCGGGGGAGCAGTACTTC	CASSPRAGEQYF
TRBV7-2	large	-	TRBJ1-4	TGTGCCAGCAGCTTAGGCCAGACTAATGAAAAACTGTTTTTT	CASSLGQTNEKLFF
TRBV18	few	-	TRBJ2-7	TGTGCCAGCTCACCACCGGCCCGATCCTCCTACGAGCAGTACTTC	CASSPPARSSYEQYF
TRBV28	large	-	TRBJ1-2	TGTGCCAGCTCTGAAGTCTATGGCTACACCTTC	CASSEVYGYTF
TRBV4-2	-	TRBD2	TRBJ2-3	TGTGCCAGCAGCCGCACCCCTAGCGGGGGCCTTACAGATACGCAGTATTTT	CASSRTPSGGLTDTQYF
TRBV6-6	large	-	TRBJ1-5	TGTGCCAGCAGTTACTCGACAGATTTCAATCAGCCCCAGCATTTT	CASSYSTDFNQPQHF
TRBV4-1	few	TRBD1	TRBJ1-1	TGCGCCAGCAGCCAAGTAGTCTCCGGGACAGAAAACACTGAAGCTTTCTTT	CASSQVVSGTENTEAFF
TRBV3-1	medium-sized	TRBD2	TRBJ2-1	TGTGCCAGCAGCCTCCTTAGGGGTAGCGGGGGTAATGAGCAGTTCTTC	CASSLLRGSGGNEQFF
TRBV25-1	-	-	TRBJ1-2	TGTGCCAGCAGTGAATTGTACGACAGCCATACCTATGGCTACACCTTC	CASSELYDSHTYGYTF
TRBV2	-	TRBD1	TRBJ2-5	TGTGCCAGCAGTGACTGGGACAGGGGCCAAGAGACCCAGTACTTC	CASSDWDRGQETQYF
TRBV4-3	medium-sized	-	TRBJ2-3	TGCGCCAGCAGCCAAGACCTAGCGGGACAGGGCGATACGCAGTATTTT	CASSQDLAGQGDTQYF
TRBV2	medium-sized	-	TRBJ1-6	TGTGCCAGCAGTGACGGGACACCTAATTCACCCCTCCACTTT	CASSDGTPNSPLHF
TRBV6-5	-	TRBD1	TRBJ1-2	TGTGCCAGCAGTTACCTTGGACAGGCCTATGGCTACACCTTC	CASSYLGQAYGYTF
TRBV20-1	-	-	TRBJ2-2	TGCAGTGCTTGGGACATACCAACCGGGGAGCTGTTTTTT	CSAWDIPTGELFF
TRBV2	few	-	TRBJ1-5	TGTGCCAGCAGTGGACAGACGGGCAATCAGCCCCAGCATTTT	CASSGQTGNQPQHF
TRBV6-5	medium-sized	TRBD1	TRBJ1-2	TGTGCCAGCAGTCACCCCCTGACAGGGTCCTATGGCTACACCTTC	CASSHPLTGSYGYTF
TRBV12-3/TRBV12-4	medium-sized	-	TRBJ1-4	TGTGCCAGCAGACGGACCTCCCAGAGGGAAAAACTGTTTTTT	CASRRTSQREKLFF
TRBV7-8	-	-	TRBJ1-5	TGTGCCAGCAGCTATTGGGCCTGGAATCAGCCCCAGCATTTT	CASSYWAWNQPQHF
TRBV28	few	-	TRBJ2-5	TGTGCCAGCAGTTTGGGCAGAGAAGAGACCCAGTACTTC	CASSLGREETQYF
TRBV5-1	many	-	TRBJ2-7	TGCGCCAGCAGCTTGTTGCGGGGCTACGAGCAGTACTTC	CASSLLRGYEQYF
TRBV7-2	many	TRBD1	TRBJ1-5	TGTGCCAGCAGCCCGGACAGGGGGAATCAGCCCCAGCATTTT	CASSPDRGNQPQHF
TRBV12-5	-	-	TRBJ2-7	TGTGCTAGTGGTTTGAGACCCCCCTTAGCCCAGGACCGTACCTACGAGCAGTACTTC	CASGLRPPLAQDRTYEQYF
TRBV9	-	TRBD1	TRBJ1-4	TGTGCCAGCAGCCGCCGGACAGGGACTAATGAAAAACTGTTTTTT	CASSRRTGTNEKLFF
TRBV6-5	medium-sized	TRBD2	TRBJ2-1	TGTGCCAGCAGCACCCGGGCGTGGGAGGGATGGGTCAATGAGCAGTTCTTC	CASSTRAWEGWVNEQFF
TRBV11-2	medium-sized	TRBD1	TRBJ1-2	TGTGCCAGCGGGGGCTGGACAGGGCGCGGCTATGGCTACACCTTC	CASGGWTGRGYGYTF
TRBV4-1	medium-sized	-	TRBJ2-1	TGCGCCAGCAGCCATCCCGGGACCGTGAACTCCTACAATGAGCAGTTCTTC	CASSHPGTVNSYNEQFF
TRBV28	medium-sized	TRBD1	TRBJ1-2	TGTGCCAGCAGTATCGACAGGGGGCTCGGTGGCTACACCTTC	CASSIDRGLGGYTF
TRBV6-5	medium-sized	-	TRBJ2-6	TGTGCCAGCAGTTACCGCGGGATCTCTGGGGCCAACGTCCTGACTTTC	CASSYRGISGANVLTF
TRBV12-3/TRBV12-4	few	-	TRBJ2-2	TGTGCCAGCTGCCTAGCGGGACAGGGGCCCGGGGAGCTGTTTTTT	CASCLAGQGPGELFF
TRBV4-2	medium-sized	-	TRBJ1-1	TGTGCCAGCAGCCAAGAACACATATCCACTGAAGCTTTCTTT	CASSQEHISTEAFF